These 5 T cell receptor beta chains were all obtained from the same sample, sequenced in a study of blood T cell repertoires in COVID-19. Method: immunoSEQ multiplex PCR; TCRdb's copy keeps in-frame clones and lacks some. The top ten hold approximately 1.9% of the sample, which has roughly 340,000 clones, approximately 89% seen once. The sequencing input was PBMCs or T cells enriched from blood (not recorded which). All receptors derive from a middle-aged man in a cohort exposed to, infected with or recovered from COVID-19 (not recorded which).

The rearrangement links TRBV5-4 to TRBJ1-2; TRBD1 matches at 11 bases. This CDR3 comprises 15 residues. The V gene end was trimmed by 3 bases and the J gene end by 4 bases; junction bases not matched to a gene: 5. Germline assignment: CDR1 SGHNT and CDR2 YYREEE (reference sequence). CDR3 protein: CASSSDRGRGYGYTF. In DNA form, the CDR3 reads TGTGCCAGCAGCTCGGACAGGGGGCGCGGCTATGGCTACACCTTC.

The gene calls are TRBV5-1 and TRBJ2-7, with 11 bases matching TRBD2. The trim removed 1 base at V and 2 bases at J, leaving 8 bases unmatched. CDR3 length: 17 amino acids. Per germline, CDR1 SGHRS and CDR2 YFSETQ. CDR3 in amino acids: CASSLMASGGRPYEQYF. Written as DNA, the CDR3 is TGCGCCAGCAGCTTGATGGCTAGCGGGGGGAGGCCCTACGAGCAGTACTTC.

CDR3 residues: CASSQGPGQGVTDTQYF. CDR3 DNA sequence: TGTGCCAGCAGCCAAGGACCGGGACAGGGGGTAACAGATACGCAGTATTTT. The gene calls are TRBV3-1 (or the pseudogene TRBV3-2) and TRBJ2-3; 11 bases align to TRBD1. The ends lost 1 base at V and 3 bases at J; junction bases unmatched: 6. The germline V gene encodes CDR1 LGHDT and CDR2 YNNKEL (reference sequence). The CDR3 spans 17 residues.

The chain links TRBV29-1 to TRBJ1-2; TRBD1 is a possible D gene (6 bases). The ends were cut back, 2 bases at V and 7 bases at J, with 8 bases in the middle. Germline V gives CDR1 SQVTM, CDR2 ANQGSEA. The CDR3 is 11 residues long. CDR3 DNA: TGCAGCGTTGAACAGGGGTTTGGCTACACCTTC. This gives the protein CSVEQGFGYTF. The full variable domain, its missing parts supplied by reference TRBV29-1 and TRBJ1-2, is SAVISQKPSRDICQRGTSLTIQCQVDSQVTMMFWYRQQPGQSLTLIATANQGSEATYESGFVIDKFPISRPNLTFSTLTVSNMSPEDSSIYLCSVEQGFGYTFGSGTRLTVV.

The CDR3 nucleotides are TGTGCCAGCAGCCTGACAGGGGGTAACACAGATACGCAGTATTTT. Translated, it gives CASSLTGGNTDTQYF. V is TRBV5-8 and J is TRBJ2-3, with 9 bases matching TRBD1. The germline gives CDR1 SGHTS, CDR2 YDEGEE. V shed 4 bases and J 2 bases; nucleotides not matched to a gene: 5. The CDR3 covers 15 residues.